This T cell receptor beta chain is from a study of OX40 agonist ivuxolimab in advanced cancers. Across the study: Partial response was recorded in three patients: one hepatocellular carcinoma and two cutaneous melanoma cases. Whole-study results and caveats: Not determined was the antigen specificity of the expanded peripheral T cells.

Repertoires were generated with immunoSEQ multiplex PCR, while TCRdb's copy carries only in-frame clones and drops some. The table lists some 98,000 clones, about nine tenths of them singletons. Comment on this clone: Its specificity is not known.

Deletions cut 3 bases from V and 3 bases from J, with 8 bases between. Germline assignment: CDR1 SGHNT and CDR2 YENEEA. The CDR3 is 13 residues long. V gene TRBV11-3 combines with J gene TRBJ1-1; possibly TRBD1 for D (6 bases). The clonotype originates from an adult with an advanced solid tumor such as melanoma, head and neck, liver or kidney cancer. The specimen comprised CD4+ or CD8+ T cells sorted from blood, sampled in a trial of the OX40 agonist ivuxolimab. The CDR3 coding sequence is TGTGCCAGCAGCTTGTACAGGGACACTGAAGCTTTCTTT. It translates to CASSLYRDTEAFF.